These 8 T cell receptor beta chains originate from one sample sequenced in a study of T cell responses to AZD1222 COVID-19 vaccine. Sequenced by immunoSEQ multiplex PCR; TCRdb stores in-frame clones only, minus some. This sample has 160,000 or so clones, with 90% to 95% found just once. Specimen: peripheral blood, collected 28 days after the second AZD1222 dose. The origin of the receptors is an adult who received the AZD1222 COVID-19 vaccine.

The chain employs TRBV20-1 and TRBJ2-2; 11 nucleotides line up with TRBD1. Trimming cost V 5 bases and J 4 bases; bases outside gene matches: 9. Germline V gene data show CDR1 as DFQATT and CDR2 as SNEGSKA (reference sequence). The CDR3 length is 16 residues. This chain's CDR3 is CSAGGVGQGGTGELFF. CDR3 coding DNA: TGCAGTGCTGGTGGGGTGGGACAGGGGGGCACCGGGGAGCTGTTTTTT.

V is TRBV28 and J is TRBJ1-2, with TRBD1 as a possible D gene (6 bases). Germline V gene sequence: CDR1 MDHEN, CDR2 SYDVKM. CDR3 length: 13 amino acids. Trimming removed 8 bases at V and 1 base at J, with 11 bases between. In DNA, the CDR3 is TGTGCCAGCGGACAGTTCCATAACTATGGCTACACCTTC. Encoded protein: CASGQFHNYGYTF.

The CDR3 bases are TGTGCCAGCAGCTCGGACATAATTACTGAAGCTTTCTTT. Amino acids: CASSSDIITEAFF. The genes are TRBV7-9 and TRBJ1-1; a weak D match, TRBD1 (5 bases). Germline CDR1 SEHNR, CDR2 FQNEAQ (reference sequence). The CDR3 is 13 amino acids. Trimming removed 4 bases at V and 5 bases at J, with 11 bases between.

The chain joins TRBV7-2 to TRBJ2-6; D may be TRBD1 (6 bases). V was clipped by 5 bases and J by 3 bases, with 11 bases between them. The CDR3 has 15 residues. CDR1 and CDR2 from the germline V gene are SGHTA and FQGNSA. The CDR3 here is CASSATGFGANVLTF. The DNA of the CDR3 is TGTGCCAGCAGCGCAACAGGGTTTGGGGCCAACGTCCTGACTTTC.

There are a few counts of this clone. J is TRBJ2-7 and V is TRBV5-1; 11 bases are a match to TRBD2. The CDR3 has 16 residues. The junction had 4 bases not matched to a gene; V was cut back by 0 bases and J by 2 bases. Germline CDR1 SGHRS, CDR2 YFSETQ. For the CDR3, the DNA is TGCGCCAGCAGCTTGGAGGTACTAGCGGGAGCCTACGAGCAGTACTTC. It translates to CASSLEVLAGAYEQYF.

V and J are TRBV30 and TRBJ1-1; D not certain. This CDR3 is 12 amino acids long. Deletions cut 7 bases from V and 1 base from J, with 10 bases between. CDR1 is GTSNPN and CDR2 is SVGIG in the germline V gene (reference sequence). The CDR3, as DNA: TGTGCCTTAAAACCGGGGAACACTGAAGCTTTCTTT. Protein sequence: CALKPGNTEAFF. Based on the CDR3 plus reference TRBV30 and TRBJ1-1, the full variable domain is SQTIHQWPATLVQPVGSPLSLECTVEGTSNPNLYWYRQAAGRGLQLLFYSVGIGQISSEVPQNLSASRPQDRQFILSSKKLLLSDSGFYLCALKPGNTEAFFGQGTRLTVV.

The rearrangement links TRBV3-1 (or the pseudogene TRBV3-2) to TRBJ1-5, with D possibly TRBD1 on 5 matching bases. Germline V gene lookup returns CDR1 LGHDT and CDR2 YNNKEL (reference sequence). This CDR3 region has 14 residues. Trimming left V 2 bases short and J 5 bases short, with 10 bases between. The CDR3 here is CASSQRGRDQPQHF. The CDR3 coding sequence is TGTGCCAGCAGCCAAAGGGGACGAGATCAGCCCCAGCATTTT.

This chain connects TRBV5-1 to TRBJ1-1; D not certain. This CDR3 spans 15 amino acids. Germline V gene lookup returns CDR1 SGHRS and CDR2 YFSETQ. V shed 4 bases and J shed 2 bases, with 15 bases lying between them. CDR3 DNA: TGCGCCAGCAGCCCGGATAACCCCCTAAACACTGAAGCTTTCTTT. It yields the protein CASSPDNPLNTEAFF.